This paragraph reports one T cell receptor (beta chain). These data are taken from a study of blood T cell repertoires in COVID-19. Turning to the study itself: Both acute and convalescent COVID-19 samples were obtained from the United States, Italy and Spain.

Some clones are missing from TCRdb's copy, which holds only in-frame ones; the method was immunoSEQ multiplex PCR. The sample includes just over 150,000 clones, 82% of them seen just once. This CDR3 comprises 20 residues. V lost 1 base and J 3 bases, leaving 25 bases between the germline ends. Germline CDR1 and CDR2: LNHNV and YYDKDF (reference sequence). The sample comprised peripheral blood. The clonotype was recovered from a woman aged 40 to 55 with COVID-19, enrolled during active disease. V is TRBV15 and J is TRBJ2-1; D is perhaps TRBD2 (6 bases). CDR3: CATSRGPLQRPGTDYNEQFF. Here the CDR3 DNA reads TGTGCCACCAGCAGAGGGCCACTACAACGACCGGGGACTGACTACAATGAGCAGTTCTTC.